In its sample, the clone carrying this T cell receptor (beta chain) was seen once. The sample is drawn from a study of CD8 T cells in Susac syndrome. Trimming pared 2 bases from V and 0 bases from J, leaving 16 bases between. This CDR3 spans 16 amino acids. In germline, CDR1 is DFQATT, CDR2 SNEGSKA (reference sequence). When the RNA was reverse transcribed, random hexamers were used with an input of 0.5 to 1 ug. By means of immunoSEQ multiplex PCR, TCR beta CDR3 spanning 54 Vbeta and 13 Jbeta underwent amplification. Each CDR3 protein gets one entry after TCRdb re-called the immunoSEQ multiplex PCR reads with MiXCR. Found here are roughly 100,000 distinct CDR3 sequences, roughly 94% of them singletons; the top ten hold over 0.4%.

The gene calls are TRBV20-1 and TRBJ2-5; TRBD1 might be the D (6 bases). Sequencing was carried out using CD8+ T cells from PBMCs. This sequence was found in a human donor with Susac syndrome. The CDR3 DNA sequence: TGCAGTGCTAGACCAAGGGTCAGGACAGACCAAGAGACCCAGTACTTC. It specifies CSARPRVRTDQETQYF.